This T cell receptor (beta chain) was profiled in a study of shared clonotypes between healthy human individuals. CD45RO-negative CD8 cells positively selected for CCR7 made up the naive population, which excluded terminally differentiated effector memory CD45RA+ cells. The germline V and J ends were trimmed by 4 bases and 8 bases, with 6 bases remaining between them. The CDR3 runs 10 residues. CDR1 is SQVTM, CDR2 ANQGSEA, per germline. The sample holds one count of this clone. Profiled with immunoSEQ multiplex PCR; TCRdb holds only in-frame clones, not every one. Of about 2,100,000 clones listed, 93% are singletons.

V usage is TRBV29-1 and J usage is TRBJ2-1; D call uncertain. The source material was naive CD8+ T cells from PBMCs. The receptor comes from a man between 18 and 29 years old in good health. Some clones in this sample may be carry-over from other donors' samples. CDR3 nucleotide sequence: TGCAGCGTTGGATCTCATGAGCAGTTCTTC. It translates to CSVGSHEQFF.